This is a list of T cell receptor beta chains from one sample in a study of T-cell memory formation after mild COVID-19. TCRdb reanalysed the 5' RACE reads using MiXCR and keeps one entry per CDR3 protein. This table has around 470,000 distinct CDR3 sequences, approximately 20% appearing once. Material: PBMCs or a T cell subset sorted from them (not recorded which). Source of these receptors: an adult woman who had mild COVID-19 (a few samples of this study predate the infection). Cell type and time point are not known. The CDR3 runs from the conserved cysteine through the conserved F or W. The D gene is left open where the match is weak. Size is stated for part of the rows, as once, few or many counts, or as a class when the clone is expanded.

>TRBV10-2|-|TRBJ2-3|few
CASSESSGPGDTQYF
TGCGCCAGCAGTGAATCCAGCGGACCTGGTGATACGCAGTATTTT
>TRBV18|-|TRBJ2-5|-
CASSPPQPEETQYF
TGTGCCAGCTCACCACCACAACCCGAGGAGACCCAGTACTTC
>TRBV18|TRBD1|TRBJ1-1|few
CASSSDRVRITEAFF
TGTGCCAGCTCATCGGACAGGGTTCGGATCACTGAAGCTTTCTTT
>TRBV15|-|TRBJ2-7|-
CATSPERSYEQYF
TGTGCCACCAGCCCTGAACGCTCCTACGAGCAGTACTTC
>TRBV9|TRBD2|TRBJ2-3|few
CASSVATGGRGTDTQYF
TGTGCCAGCAGCGTAGCTACTGGGGGGAGGGGCACAGATACGCAGTATTTT
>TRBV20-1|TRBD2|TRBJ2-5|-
CSAREMPTSRALQTQYF
TGCAGTGCTAGAGAGATGCCGACTAGCCGTGCTTTGCAGACCCAGTACTTC
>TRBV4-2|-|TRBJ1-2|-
CASSQDVTEPYGYTF
TGTGCCAGCAGCCAAGACGTGACGGAACCTTATGGCTACACCTTC
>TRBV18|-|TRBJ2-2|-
CASSLTGDLNTGELFF
TGTGCCAGCTCACTGACAGGAGACTTGAACACCGGGGAGCTGTTTTTT
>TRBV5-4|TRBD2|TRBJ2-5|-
CASSLTYLAGVQETQYF
TGTGCCAGCAGCTTGACGTACCTAGCGGGAGTCCAAGAGACCCAGTACTTC
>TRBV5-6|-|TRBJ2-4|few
CASSYPRRGENIQYF
TGTGCCAGCAGCTACCCCCGTAGGGGGGAAAACATTCAGTACTTC
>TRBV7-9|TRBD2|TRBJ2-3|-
CASSFSLAGARTDTQYF
TGTGCCAGCAGCTTCTCCTTAGCGGGGGCCCGCACAGATACGCAGTATTTT
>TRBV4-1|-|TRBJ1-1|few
CASSNRNTEAFF
TGCGCCAGCAGCAACAGGAACACTGAAGCTTTCTTT
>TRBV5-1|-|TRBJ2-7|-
CASSPSGQSYEQYF
TGCGCCAGCAGCCCTAGCGGACAGTCCTACGAGCAGTACTTC
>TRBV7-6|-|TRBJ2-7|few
CASSSTGHPLEQYF
TGTGCCAGCAGCTCGACGGGACACCCCCTCGAGCAGTACTTC
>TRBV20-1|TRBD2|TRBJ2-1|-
CSARDQADGLADYNEQFF
TGCAGTGCTAGAGATCAGGCCGACGGACTAGCGGACTACAATGAGCAGTTCTTC
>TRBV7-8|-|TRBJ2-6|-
CATYVGVSGANVLTF
TGTGCCACCTATGTGGGGGTCTCTGGGGCCAACGTCCTGACTTTC
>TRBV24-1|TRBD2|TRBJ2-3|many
CATSDLELAGTDTQYF
TGTGCCACCAGTGATTTGGAACTAGCGGGGACAGATACGCAGTATTTT
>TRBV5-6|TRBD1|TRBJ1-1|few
CASSHPDRGGLNTEAFF
TGTGCCAGCAGCCATCCGGACAGGGGAGGGCTGAACACTGAAGCTTTCTTT
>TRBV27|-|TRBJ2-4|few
CASSPRRDQNIQYF
TGTGCCAGCAGCCCTAGACGGGACCAGAACATTCAGTACTTC
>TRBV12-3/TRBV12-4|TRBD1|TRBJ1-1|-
CASTATGAATEAFF
TGTGCCAGCACCGCGACAGGGGCGGCCACTGAAGCTTTCTTT
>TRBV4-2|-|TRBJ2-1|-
CASTTTGGEAGGSYNEQFF
TGTGCCAGCACCACCACAGGGGGGGAGGCGGGAGGTAGTTACAATGAGCAGTTCTTC
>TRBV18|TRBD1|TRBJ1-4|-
CASAANRDRGHTNEKLFF
TGTGCCAGCGCAGCGAACCGAGACAGGGGGCACACTAATGAAAAACTGTTTTTT
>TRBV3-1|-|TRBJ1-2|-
CASSQTTGRYGYTF
TGTGCCAGCAGCCAAACGACCGGACGTTATGGCTACACCTTC
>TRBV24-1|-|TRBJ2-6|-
CATSSRDFAASGANVLTF
TGTGCCACCAGCTCAAGGGACTTCGCGGCCTCTGGGGCCAACGTCCTGACTTTC
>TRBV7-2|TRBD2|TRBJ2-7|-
CASSESGRGSYEQYF
TGTGCCAGCAGCGAGAGCGGGAGGGGCTCCTACGAGCAGTACTTC
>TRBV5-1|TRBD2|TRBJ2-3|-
CASTVGLAGESTDTQYF
TGCGCCAGCACCGTGGGACTAGCGGGGGAGAGCACAGATACGCAGTATTTT
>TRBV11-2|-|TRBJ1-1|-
CASSFGFAVNTEAFF
TGTGCCAGCAGCTTCGGTTTTGCGGTGAACACTGAAGCTTTCTTT
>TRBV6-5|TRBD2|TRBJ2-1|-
CASSYSPSGIWYEQFF
TGTGCCAGCAGTTACTCGCCTAGCGGGATTTGGTATGAGCAGTTCTTC
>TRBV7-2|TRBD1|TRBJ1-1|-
CASTAGTDLNTEAFF
TGTGCCAGCACCGCCGGGACAGACTTGAACACTGAAGCTTTCTTT
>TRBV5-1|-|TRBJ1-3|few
CASSLVGDSGNTIYF
TGCGCCAGCAGCTTGGTTGGGGATTCCGGAAACACCATATATTTT
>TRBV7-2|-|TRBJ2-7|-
CASSLYSLGPAYEQYF
TGTGCCAGCAGCTTATATTCCCTAGGTCCGGCCTACGAGCAGTACTTC
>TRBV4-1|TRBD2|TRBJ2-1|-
CASSQVRGLGAIYSNEQFF
TGCGCCAGCAGCCAAGTCCGGGGACTAGGGGCTATCTACAGCAATGAGCAGTTCTTC
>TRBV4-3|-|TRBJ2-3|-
CASSQETGIGTDTQYF
TGCGCCAGCAGCCAAGAGACTGGGATAGGCACAGATACGCAGTATTTT
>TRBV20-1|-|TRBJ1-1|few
CSASEGGKNTEAFF
TGCAGTGCTAGTGAGGGAGGGAAGAACACTGAAGCTTTCTTT
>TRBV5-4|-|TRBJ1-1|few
CASRNPSQGANTEAFF
TGTGCCAGCAGAAACCCTTCACAGGGAGCGAACACTGAAGCTTTCTTT
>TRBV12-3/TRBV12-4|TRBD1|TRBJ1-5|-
CASSPSTTGGNQPQHF
TGTGCCAGCAGTCCATCAACCACAGGGGGCAATCAGCCCCAGCATTTT
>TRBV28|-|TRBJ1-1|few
CASSLGFLWALNTEAFF
TGTGCCAGCAGTTTAGGCTTTCTATGGGCTTTGAACACTGAAGCTTTCTTT
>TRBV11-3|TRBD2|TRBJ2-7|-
CASSPRKREPSPYEQYF
TGTGCCAGCAGCCCACGCAAGCGGGAGCCCTCCCCCTACGAGCAGTACTTC
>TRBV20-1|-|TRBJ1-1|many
CSASPRAEAFF
TGCAGTGCTAGTCCCAGGGCTGAAGCTTTCTTT
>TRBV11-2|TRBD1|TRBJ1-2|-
CASSATGGKRDYGYTF
TGTGCCAGCAGCGCCACAGGGGGGAAAAGGGACTATGGCTACACCTTC
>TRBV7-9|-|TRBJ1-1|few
CASSHGWDTEAFF
TGTGCCAGCAGCCATGGTTGGGACACTGAAGCTTTCTTT
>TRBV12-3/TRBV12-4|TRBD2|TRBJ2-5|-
CASSRSGRETQYF
TGTGCCAGCAGTCGTAGCGGGAGAGAGACCCAGTACTTC
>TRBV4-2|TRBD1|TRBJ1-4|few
CASSAGQSNEKLFF
TGTGCCAGCAGCGCGGGACAGTCAAATGAAAAACTGTTTTTT
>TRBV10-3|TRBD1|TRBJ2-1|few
CAISPSGGNEQFF
TGTGCCATCAGCCCTTCAGGGGGCAATGAGCAGTTCTTC
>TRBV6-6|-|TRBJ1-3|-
CASSYSRPTYGAVNTIYF
TGTGCCAGCAGTTACTCGCGTCCCACTTACGGGGCGGTTAACACCATATATTTT
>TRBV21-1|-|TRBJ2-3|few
CASSKDVSAGGLPDF
TGTGCCAGCAGCAAAGATGTTTCCGCGGGAGGGCTCCCTGATTTT
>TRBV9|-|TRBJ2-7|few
CASSVSDAYGGEQYF
TGTGCCAGCAGCGTCTCTGACGCGTACGGTGGGGAGCAGTACTTC
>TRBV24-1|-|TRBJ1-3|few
CATQLTGSGNTIYF
TGTGCCACCCAGCTAACAGGGTCGGGAAACACCATATATTTT
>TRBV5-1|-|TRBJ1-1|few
CASSLLNSMNTEAFF
TGCGCCAGCAGCTTGTTAAACAGTATGAACACTGAAGCTTTCTTT
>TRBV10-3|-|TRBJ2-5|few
CAIRGGAETQYF
TGTGCCATCCGCGGGGGCGCGGAGACCCAGTACTTC
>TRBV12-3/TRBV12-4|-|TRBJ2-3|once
CASSLMTRTDTQYF
TGTGCCAGCAGTTTAATGACTCGCACAGATACGCAGTATTTT
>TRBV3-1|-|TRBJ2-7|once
CASSHTDLLAREQYF
TGTGCCAGCAGCCACACAGATTTACTTGCACGCGAGCAGTACTTC
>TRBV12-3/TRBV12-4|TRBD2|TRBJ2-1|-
CASSPHPFSGTSDNEQFF
TGTGCCAGCAGTCCCCACCCGTTCTCCGGGACTAGCGACAATGAGCAGTTCTTC
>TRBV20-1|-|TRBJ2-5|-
CSARGVPETQYF
TGCAGTGCTAGAGGAGTCCCGGAGACCCAGTACTTC
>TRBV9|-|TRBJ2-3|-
CASSVALSQTSTDTQYF
TGTGCCAGCAGCGTAGCCCTCTCCCAAACTAGCACAGATACGCAGTATTTT